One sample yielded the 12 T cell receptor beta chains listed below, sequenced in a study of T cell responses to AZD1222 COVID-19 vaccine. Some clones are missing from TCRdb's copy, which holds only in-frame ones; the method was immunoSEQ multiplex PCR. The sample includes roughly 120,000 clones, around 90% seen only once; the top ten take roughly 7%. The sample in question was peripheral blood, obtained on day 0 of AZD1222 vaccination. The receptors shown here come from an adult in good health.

The CDR3 region has the DNA TGTGCCAGCTCACCCCAACTAGCGAGCAATGAGCAGTTCTTC. Its protein product is CASSPQLASNEQFF. V usage is TRBV18 and J usage is TRBJ2-1; 7 nucleotides match TRBD2. Germline CDR1 and CDR2: KGHSH and LQKENI. The J segment lost 6 bases and the V segment lost 3 bases, leaving 5 bases of the junction unmatched. The CDR3 sequence is 14 residues long.

The CDR3 is CASGAQGLEQYF. The CDR3 DNA sequence: TGTGCCAGCGGGGCACAGGGGCTCGAGCAGTACTTC. The rearrangement links TRBV6-1 to TRBJ2-7, with 7 positions matching TRBD1. Germline V gene lookup returns CDR1 MNHNS and CDR2 SASEGT. The V gene end was trimmed by 8 bases and the J gene end by 6 bases; junction bases not matched to a gene: 7. The CDR3 sequence is 12 residues long.

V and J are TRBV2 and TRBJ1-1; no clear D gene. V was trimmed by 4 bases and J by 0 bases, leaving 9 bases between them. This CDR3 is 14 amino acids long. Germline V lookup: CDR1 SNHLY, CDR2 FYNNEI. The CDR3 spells CASSAEGVNTEAFF. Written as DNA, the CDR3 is TGTGCCAGCAGTGCTGAGGGTGTGAACACTGAAGCTTTCTTT. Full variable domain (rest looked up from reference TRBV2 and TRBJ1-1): EPEVTQTPSHQVTQMGQEVILRCVPISNHLYFYWYRQILGQKVEFLVSFYNNEISEKSEIFDDQFSVERPDGSNFTLKIRSTKLEDSAMYFCASSAEGVNTEAFFGQGTRLTVV.

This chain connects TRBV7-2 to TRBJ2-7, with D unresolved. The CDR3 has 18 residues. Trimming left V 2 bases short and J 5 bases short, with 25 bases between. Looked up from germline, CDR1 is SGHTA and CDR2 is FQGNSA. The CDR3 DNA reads TGTGCCAGCAGCTTACGAGTAGGGTCGGCTACTGTTATCCACGAGCAGTACTTC. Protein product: CASSLRVGSATVIHEQYF.

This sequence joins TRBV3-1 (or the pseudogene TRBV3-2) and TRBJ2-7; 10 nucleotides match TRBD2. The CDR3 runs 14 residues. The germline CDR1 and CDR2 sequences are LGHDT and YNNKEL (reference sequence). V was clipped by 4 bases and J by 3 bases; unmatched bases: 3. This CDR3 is CASSPLAGVYEQYF. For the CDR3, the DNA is TGTGCCAGCAGCCCCCTAGCGGGGGTCTACGAGCAGTACTTC.

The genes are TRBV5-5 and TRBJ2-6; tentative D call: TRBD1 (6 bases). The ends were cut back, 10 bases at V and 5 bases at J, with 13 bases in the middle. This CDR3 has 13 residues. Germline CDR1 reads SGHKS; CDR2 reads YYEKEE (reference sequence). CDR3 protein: CAGQTDRANVLTF. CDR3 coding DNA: TGTGCCGGACAGACCGATCGGGCCAACGTCCTGACTTTC.

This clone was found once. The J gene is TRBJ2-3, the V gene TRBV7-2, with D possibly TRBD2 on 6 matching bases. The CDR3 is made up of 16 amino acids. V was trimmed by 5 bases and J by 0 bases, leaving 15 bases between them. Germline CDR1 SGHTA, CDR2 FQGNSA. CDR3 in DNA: TGTGCCAGCAGCCCCGGGACTTCCCTTAGCACAGATACGCAGTATTTT. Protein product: CASSPGTSLSTDTQYF. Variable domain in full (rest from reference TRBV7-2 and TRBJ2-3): GAGVSQSPSNKVTEKGKDVELRCDPISGHTALYWYRQSLGQGLEFLIYFQGNSAPDKSGLPSDRFSAERTGGSVSTLTIQRTQQEDSAVYLCASSPGTSLSTDTQYFGPGTRLTVL.

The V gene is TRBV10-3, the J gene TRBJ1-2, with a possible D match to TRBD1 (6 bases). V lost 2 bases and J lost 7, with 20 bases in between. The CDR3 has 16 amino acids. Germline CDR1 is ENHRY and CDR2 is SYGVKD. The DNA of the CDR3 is TGTGCCATCAGTGAGCCTTACCTGGGGGCCCTAAGTGGCTACACCTTC. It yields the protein CAISEPYLGALSGYTF.

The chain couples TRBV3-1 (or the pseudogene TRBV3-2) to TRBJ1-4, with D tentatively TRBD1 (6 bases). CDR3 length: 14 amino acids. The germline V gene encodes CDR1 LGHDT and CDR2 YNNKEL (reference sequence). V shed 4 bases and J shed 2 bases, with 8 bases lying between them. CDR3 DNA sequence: TGTGCCAGCAGCCCCCAGGGGACTAATGAAAAACTGTTTTTT. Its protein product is CASSPQGTNEKLFF.

In DNA, the CDR3 is TGTGCCAGCTCCCCCTCAGGCGCGTTCACAGATACGCAGTATTTT. It specifies CASSPSGAFTDTQYF. This chain joins TRBV7-9 and TRBJ2-3, with D unresolved. CDR1 SEHNR and CDR2 FQNEAQ come from the germline V gene (reference sequence). The V and J ends lost 8 bases and 2 bases respectively, with 17 bases between them. The CDR3 totals 15 residues.

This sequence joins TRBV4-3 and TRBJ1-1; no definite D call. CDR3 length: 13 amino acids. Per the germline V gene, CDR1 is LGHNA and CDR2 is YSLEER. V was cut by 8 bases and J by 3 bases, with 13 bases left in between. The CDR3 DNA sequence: TGCGCCAGCCGCTCCTTGAAAGACACTGAAGCTTTCTTT. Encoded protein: CASRSLKDTEAFF.

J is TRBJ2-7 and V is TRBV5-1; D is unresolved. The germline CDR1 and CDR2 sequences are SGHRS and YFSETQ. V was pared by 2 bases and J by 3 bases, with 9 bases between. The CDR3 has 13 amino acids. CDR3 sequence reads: CASSLGVGYEQYF. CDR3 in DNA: TGCGCCAGCAGCTTAGGTGTGGGCTACGAGCAGTACTTC.